This T cell receptor beta chain emerged from a study of CD8 T cells in ankylosing spondylitis. Scientists made TCR beta libraries using quantitative 5'-RACE with molecular barcodes. TCRdb fed the 5' RACE reads into MiXCR, producing one record per CDR3 protein. This sample has about 800,000 distinct CDR3 sequences, with roughly 10% found just once. There are a few counts of this clonotype. Its antigen remains unknown. This CDR3 is built from 18 residues. The V gene lost 8 bases and the J gene lost 0 bases, with 25 bases spanning the gap. Germline assignment: CDR1 ENHRY and CDR2 SYGVKD. Study results and limitations: Certain motif variants had earlier been reported in reactive arthritis synovial fluid and blood. Seemingly characteristic of ankylosing spondylitis blood was a TCR beta motif consisting of roughly 8 highly homologous variants. Disease-associated clones were reportedly significantly overrepresented in matched ankylosing spondylitis synovial fluid. Peripheral blood held disease-linked clones only at relatively low frequency, and these were CD8+.

The specimen was blood, either unsorted or a sorted T cell fraction (not recorded which). The chain recombines TRBV10-3 with TRBJ1-2; D unresolved. The sequence came from a male donor with ankylosing spondylitis. CDR3 residues: CAIGSPPSDGLPNYGYTF. CDR3 nucleotides: TGTGCCATCGGCTCACCTCCATCGGACGGCCTTCCTAACTATGGCTACACCTTC.